This T cell receptor beta chain is drawn from a study of cytomegalovirus exposure and HLA in healthy donors. PCR involved 60 Vbeta and 13 Jbeta primers. The repertoire was sequenced with immunoSEQ multiplex PCR; TCRdb's copy has only in-frame clones and lacks some. The profile covers some 98,000 clones, with more than 60% appearing a single time and less than 2.5% taken by the ten largest. This clone was seen a few times. V was clipped by 2 bases and J by 1 base, with 8 bases between them. This CDR3 is 14 amino acids long. Germline CDR1 and CDR2: SGHTA and FQGNSA. This receptor was identified in a man between 50 and 59 years old in good health and CMV-seronegative. The chain has TRBV7-2 and TRBJ1-1; no definite D call. Sample: PBMCs. The CDR3 nucleotides read TGTGCCAGCAGCTTATTTCGACAGAACACTGAAGCTTTCTTT. Protein: CASSLFRQNTEAFF.